This TCR beta chain was identified in a study of cytomegalovirus exposure and HLA in healthy donors. Notes on the study in general: A later analysis by the authors found several of the most significant clusters apparently linked to common viral pathogens. About 87% or about 30% of the time was how often most TCR beta V segments were productive, according to an earlier analysis.

60 Vbeta and 13 Jbeta primers were used in PCR. Measured with immunoSEQ multiplex PCR; TCRdb has only the in-frame clones, and not every one. The sample lists about 150,000 clones, just under 85% occurring once. Trimming left V 1 base short and J 0 bases short, with 10 bases between. This CDR3 contains 15 residues. CDR1 and CDR2 from the germline V gene are SGHDT and YYEEEE. A note on this clone: Its antigen is undetermined.

The sequence was obtained from a girl under 18 in good health and CMV-seropositive. What was sequenced was PBMCs. The chain combines TRBV5-6 with TRBJ1-1, with D tentatively TRBD1 (6 bases). Here the CDR3 DNA reads TGTGCCAGCAGCTTGATGGACAGATTGAACACTGAAGCTTTCTTT. It specifies CASSLMDRLNTEAFF.